This T cell receptor beta chain stems from a study of blood T cells in healthy people across ages. It was with a sample-barcoded 5' primer and a J-beta primer mix that a second PCR of roughly 7 to 12 cycles was run. In TCRdb, the 5' RACE reads were re-called with MiXCR into one record per CDR3 protein. The repertoire consists of hundreds of thousands of distinct CDR3 sequences, with approximately 49% occurring once and the leading ten covering 30% to 40%. Germline V gives CDR1 DFQATT, CDR2 SNEGSKA (reference sequence). This CDR3 spans 11 amino acids. The V gene end was trimmed by 6 bases and the J gene end by 7 bases; junction bases not matched to a gene: 4.

The V and J genes are TRBV20-1 and TRBJ1-2; 8 nucleotides match TRBD1. Sequences were obtained from blood. This receptor was obtained from a woman aged 55-69 years in good health. CDR3 in DNA: TGCAGTGCCTCCGACAGGGGTGGCTACACCTTC. This translates into CSASDRGGYTF.